This TCR beta chain was recorded in a study of shared clonotypes between healthy human individuals. This table comes from immunoSEQ multiplex PCR, and its TCRdb copy is limited to in-frame clones, with some not included. This table holds 850,000 to 1,200,000 clones, approximately 72% found once. V gave up 5 bases and J gave up 0 bases, with 13 bases separating them. The CDR3 is made up of 15 amino acids. From germline, CDR1 is MNHEY and CDR2 SVGAGI. In this sample, this clone turned up a few times. The receptor was isolated from a man aged 18 to 29 in good health. Sequences were obtained from memory CD4+ T cells sorted from blood. The subset is: CD45RA-negative fraction. The chain links TRBV6-5 to TRBJ1-2; weak D call: TRBD1 (6 bases). The CDR3 nucleotides read TGTGCCAGCAGTACCACAGGGAGCCCTAACTATGGCTACACCTTC. Translation gives CASSTTGSPNYGYTF.